This T cell receptor beta chain was sequenced in a study of OX40 agonist ivuxolimab in advanced cancers. Looking at the study overall: Cohort: 75% to 90% men, mean age around 55, aged about 23 to 80. The study, taken as a whole, reports: The specificity for antigen of the expanded peripheral T cells was not determined.

With regard to this clone: Its cognate antigen is unknown.

The data were produced by immunoSEQ multiplex PCR, yet TCRdb's version contains in-frame clones alone and is incomplete. The table lists about 76,000 clones, around 84% of them singletons. The ends were cut back, 8 bases at V and 5 bases at J, with 19 bases in the middle. From germline, CDR1 is SGHVS and CDR2 FQNEAQ. The CDR3 sequence is 14 residues long. The source material was CD4+ or CD8+ T cells sorted from blood, sampled in a trial of the OX40 agonist ivuxolimab. The rearrangement uses TRBV7-8 and TRBJ2-7; D perhaps matches TRBD2 (7 bases). The receptor was isolated from an adult with an advanced solid tumor such as melanoma, head and neck, liver or kidney cancer. The CDR3 nucleotides read TGTGCCAGCCGACACCGGGGGGCTAGCGACGAGCAGTACTTC. This gives the protein CASRHRGASDEQYF.